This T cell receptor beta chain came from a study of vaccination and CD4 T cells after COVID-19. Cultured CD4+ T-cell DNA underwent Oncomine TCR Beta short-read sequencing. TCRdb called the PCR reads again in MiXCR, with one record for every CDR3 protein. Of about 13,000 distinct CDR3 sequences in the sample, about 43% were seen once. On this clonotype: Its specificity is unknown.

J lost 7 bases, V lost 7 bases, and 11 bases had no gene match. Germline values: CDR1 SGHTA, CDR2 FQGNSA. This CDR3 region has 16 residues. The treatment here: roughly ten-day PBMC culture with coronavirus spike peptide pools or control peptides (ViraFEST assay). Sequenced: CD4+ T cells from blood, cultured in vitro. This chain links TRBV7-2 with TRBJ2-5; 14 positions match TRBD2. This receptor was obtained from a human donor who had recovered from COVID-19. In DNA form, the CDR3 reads TGTGCCAGCATCCAGACTAGCGGGGGGGCCCGGGGGACCCAGTACTTC. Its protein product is CASIQTSGGARGTQYF.